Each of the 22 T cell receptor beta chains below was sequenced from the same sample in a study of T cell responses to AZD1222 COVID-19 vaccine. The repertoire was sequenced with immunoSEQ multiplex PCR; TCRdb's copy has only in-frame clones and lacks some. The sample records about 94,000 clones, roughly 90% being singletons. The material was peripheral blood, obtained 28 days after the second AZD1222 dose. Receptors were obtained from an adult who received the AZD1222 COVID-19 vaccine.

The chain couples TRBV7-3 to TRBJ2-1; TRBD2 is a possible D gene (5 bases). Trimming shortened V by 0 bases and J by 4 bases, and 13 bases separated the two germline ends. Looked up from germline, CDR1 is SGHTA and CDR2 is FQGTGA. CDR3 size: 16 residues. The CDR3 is CASSLTRASGYNEQFF. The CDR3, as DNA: TGTGCCAGCAGCTTAACGCGGGCGAGCGGTTACAATGAGCAGTTCTTC.

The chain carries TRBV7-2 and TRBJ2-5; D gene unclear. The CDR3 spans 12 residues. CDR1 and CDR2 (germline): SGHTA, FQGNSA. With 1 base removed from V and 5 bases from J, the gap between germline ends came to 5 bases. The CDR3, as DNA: TGTGCCAGCAGCTTAGATTATGAGACCCAGTACTTC. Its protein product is CASSLDYETQYF.

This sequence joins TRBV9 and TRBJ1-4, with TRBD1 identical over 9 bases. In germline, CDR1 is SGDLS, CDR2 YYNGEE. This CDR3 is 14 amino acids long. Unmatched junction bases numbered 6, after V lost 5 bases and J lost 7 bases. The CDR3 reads CASSTQGALEKLFF. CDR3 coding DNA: TGTGCCAGCAGTACACAGGGGGCGCTTGAAAAACTGTTTTTT.

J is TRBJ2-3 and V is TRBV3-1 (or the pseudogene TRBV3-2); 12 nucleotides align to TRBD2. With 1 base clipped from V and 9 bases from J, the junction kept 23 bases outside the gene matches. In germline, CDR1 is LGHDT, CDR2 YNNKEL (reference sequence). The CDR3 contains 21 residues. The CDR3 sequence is CASSQGYSTGLAGGRGGTQYF. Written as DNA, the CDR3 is TGTGCCAGCAGCCAAGGTTACTCGACAGGCCTAGCGGGAGGGCGGGGCGGAACGCAGTATTTT.

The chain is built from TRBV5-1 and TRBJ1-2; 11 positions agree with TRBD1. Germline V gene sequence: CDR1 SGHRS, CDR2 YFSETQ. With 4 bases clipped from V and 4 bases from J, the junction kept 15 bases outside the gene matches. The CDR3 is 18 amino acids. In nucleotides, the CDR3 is TGCGCCAGCAGCCAAAAAGGGACAGGGGGGACCTCTGGCTATGGCTACACCTTC. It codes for CASSQKGTGGTSGYGYTF.

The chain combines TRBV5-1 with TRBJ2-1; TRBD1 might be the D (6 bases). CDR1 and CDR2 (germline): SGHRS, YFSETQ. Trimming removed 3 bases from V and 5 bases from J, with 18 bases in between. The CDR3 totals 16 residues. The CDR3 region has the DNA TGCGCCAGCAGCTCTACAGGGCCGGGTCACCACAATGAGCAGTTCTTC. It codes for CASSSTGPGHHNEQFF.

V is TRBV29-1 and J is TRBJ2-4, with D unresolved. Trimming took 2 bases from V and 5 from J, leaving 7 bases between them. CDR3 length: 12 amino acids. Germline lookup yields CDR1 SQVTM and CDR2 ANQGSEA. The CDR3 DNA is TGCAGCGTTGAAAACACAGAAAACATTCAGTACTTC. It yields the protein CSVENTENIQYF.

CDR3 bases: TGTGCCAGTAACTACGGCTACTCTGGAAACACCATATATTTT. Translation: CASNYGYSGNTIYF. The J gene is TRBJ1-3, the V gene TRBV19, with D unresolved. Trimming shortened V by 7 bases and J by 0 bases, and 10 bases separated the two germline ends. This CDR3 is built from 14 residues. Germline lookup yields CDR1 LNHDA and CDR2 SQIVND (reference sequence).

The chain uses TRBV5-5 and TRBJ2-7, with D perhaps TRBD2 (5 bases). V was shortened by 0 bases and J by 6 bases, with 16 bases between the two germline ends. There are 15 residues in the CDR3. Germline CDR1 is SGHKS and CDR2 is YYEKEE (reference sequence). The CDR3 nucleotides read TGTGCCAGCAGCTTGGGTGTTGTCAGCGGCCTCGAGCAGTACTTC. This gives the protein CASSLGVVSGLEQYF.

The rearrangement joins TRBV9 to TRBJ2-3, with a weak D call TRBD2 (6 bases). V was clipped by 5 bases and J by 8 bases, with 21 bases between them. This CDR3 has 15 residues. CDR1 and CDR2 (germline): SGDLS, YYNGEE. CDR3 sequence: CASSDRDWGLGTQYF. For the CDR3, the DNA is TGTGCCAGCAGTGACCGGGACTGGGGTCTTGGTACGCAGTATTTT.

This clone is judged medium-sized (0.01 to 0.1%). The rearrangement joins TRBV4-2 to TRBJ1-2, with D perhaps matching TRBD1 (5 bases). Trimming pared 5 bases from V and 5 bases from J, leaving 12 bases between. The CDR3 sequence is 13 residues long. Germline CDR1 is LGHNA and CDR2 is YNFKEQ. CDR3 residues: CASSFGGEYGYTF. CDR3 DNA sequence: TGTGCCAGCAGCTTCGGGGGGGAATATGGCTACACCTTC.

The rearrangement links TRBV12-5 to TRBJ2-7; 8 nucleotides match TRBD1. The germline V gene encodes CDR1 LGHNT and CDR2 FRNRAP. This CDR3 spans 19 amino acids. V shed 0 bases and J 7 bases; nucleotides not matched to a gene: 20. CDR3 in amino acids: CASGLVIMDRDFLMREQYF. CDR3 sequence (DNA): TGTGCTAGTGGTTTGGTAATAATGGACAGGGACTTCTTGATGAGGGAGCAGTACTTC.

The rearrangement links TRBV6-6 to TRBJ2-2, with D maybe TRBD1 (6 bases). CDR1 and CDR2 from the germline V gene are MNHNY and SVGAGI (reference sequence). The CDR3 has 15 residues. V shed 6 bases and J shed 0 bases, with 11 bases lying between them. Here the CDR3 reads CASRPGAANTGELFF. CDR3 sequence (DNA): TGTGCCAGCAGACCAGGGGCGGCGAACACCGGGGAGCTGTTTTTT.

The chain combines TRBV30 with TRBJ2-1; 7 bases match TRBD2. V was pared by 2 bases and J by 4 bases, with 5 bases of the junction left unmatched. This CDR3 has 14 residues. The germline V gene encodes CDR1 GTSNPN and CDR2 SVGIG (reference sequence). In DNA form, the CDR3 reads TGTGCCTGGAGTACAATGCGGGGGTACAATGAGCAGTTCTTC. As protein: CAWSTMRGYNEQFF.

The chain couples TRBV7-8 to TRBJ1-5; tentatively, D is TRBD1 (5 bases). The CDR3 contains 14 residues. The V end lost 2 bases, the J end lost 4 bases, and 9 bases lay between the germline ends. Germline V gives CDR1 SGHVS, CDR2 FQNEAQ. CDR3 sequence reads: CASSLPGPNQPQHF. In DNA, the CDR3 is TGTGCCAGCAGCTTACCAGGGCCAAATCAGCCCCAGCATTTT.

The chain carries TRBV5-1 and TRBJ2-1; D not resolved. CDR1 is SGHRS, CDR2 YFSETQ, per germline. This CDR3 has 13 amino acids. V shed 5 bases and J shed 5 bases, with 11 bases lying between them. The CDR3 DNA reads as TGCGCCAGCAGTTGGCCACGGGACAATGAGCAGTTCTTC. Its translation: CASSWPRDNEQFF.

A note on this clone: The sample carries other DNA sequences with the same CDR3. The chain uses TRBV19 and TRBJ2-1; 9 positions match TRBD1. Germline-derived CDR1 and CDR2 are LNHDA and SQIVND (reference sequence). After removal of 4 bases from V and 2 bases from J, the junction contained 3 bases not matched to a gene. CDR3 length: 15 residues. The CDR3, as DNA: TGTGCCAGTAGTACTACAGGGGGCCCCTACAATGAGCAGTTCTTC. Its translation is CASSTTGGPYNEQFF.

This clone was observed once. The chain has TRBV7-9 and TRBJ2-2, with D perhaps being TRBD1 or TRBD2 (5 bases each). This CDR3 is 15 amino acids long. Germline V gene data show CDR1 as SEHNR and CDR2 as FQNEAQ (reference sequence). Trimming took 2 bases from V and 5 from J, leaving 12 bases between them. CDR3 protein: CASSLRDPGTGELFF. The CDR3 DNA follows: TGTGCCAGCAGCTTACGGGACCCAGGGACCGGGGAGCTGTTTTTT.

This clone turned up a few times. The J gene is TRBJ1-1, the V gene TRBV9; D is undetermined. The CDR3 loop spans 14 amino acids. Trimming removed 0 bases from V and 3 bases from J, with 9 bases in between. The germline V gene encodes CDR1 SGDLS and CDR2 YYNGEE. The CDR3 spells CASSVVTRDTEAFF. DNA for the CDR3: TGTGCCAGCAGCGTAGTAACAAGGGACACTGAAGCTTTCTTT.

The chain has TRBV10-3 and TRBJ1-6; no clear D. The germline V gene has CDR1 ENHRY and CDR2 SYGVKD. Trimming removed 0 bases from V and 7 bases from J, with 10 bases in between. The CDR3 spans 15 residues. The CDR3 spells CAISESSFNNSPLHF. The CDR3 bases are TGTGCCATCAGTGAGTCGAGTTTTAACAATTCACCCCTCCACTTT.

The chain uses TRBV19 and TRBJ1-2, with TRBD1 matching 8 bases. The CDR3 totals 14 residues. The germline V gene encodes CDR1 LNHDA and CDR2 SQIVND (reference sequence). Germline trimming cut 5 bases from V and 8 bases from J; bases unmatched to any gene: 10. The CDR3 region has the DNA TGTGCCAGTAGTTTCTTAGACAGGGGTATGGGCTACACCTTC. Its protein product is CASSFLDRGMGYTF.

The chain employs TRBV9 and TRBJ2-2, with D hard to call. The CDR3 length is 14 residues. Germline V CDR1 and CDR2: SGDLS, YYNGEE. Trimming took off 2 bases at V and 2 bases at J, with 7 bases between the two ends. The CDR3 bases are TGTGCCAGCAGCGTTGGCACTAACACCGGGGAGCTGTTTTTT. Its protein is CASSVGTNTGELFF. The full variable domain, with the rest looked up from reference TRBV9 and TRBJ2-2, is DSGVTQTPKHLITATGQRVTLRCSPRSGDLSVYWYQQSLDQGLQFLIQYYNGEERAKGNILERFSAQQFPDLHSELNLSSLELGDSALYFCASSVGTNTGELFFGEGSRLTVL.